These 2 T cell receptor beta chains share one sample of origin, sequenced in a study of beta chain features in type 1 diabetes. Isolated RNA was reverse transcribed in full, so expressed TCRB transcripts were sequenced. Assay: immunoSEQ multiplex PCR; the TCRdb copy retains only in-frame clones and omits some. The data contain 50,000 or so clones, around 45% of them singletons. Findings of the study overall: Shortening that was moderate but significant affected the TCRB CDR3s of Type 1 diabetes patients in all four CD4+ subsets.

These receptors lack a known antigen. Sequenced material: stem cell memory CD4+ T cells from blood. The receptors come from a man aged 30 to 45 with type 1 diabetes.

This clone was counted a few times. The gene calls are TRBV11-3 and TRBJ1-1; D gene unclear. The CDR3 runs 13 residues. Trimming left V 2 bases short and J 1 base short, with 5 bases between. Looked up from germline, CDR1 is SGHNT and CDR2 is YENEEA. This chain's CDR3 is CASSLRRNTEAFF. The DNA for the CDR3 is TGTGCCAGCAGCTTACGGAGGAACACTGAAGCTTTCTTT.

This clone was counted between two and nine times. DNA for the CDR3: TGTGCCAGCAAGGGCACTAGCGGGAGTCTCGAGCAGTACTTC. It encodes CASKGTSGSLEQYF. The chain uses TRBV2 and TRBJ2-7; 11 nucleotides line up with TRBD2. Germline V lookup: CDR1 SNHLY, CDR2 FYNNEI. J gave up 6 bases and V 7 bases, and 8 bases lay outside the gene matches. The CDR3 is 14 residues long.